The text below deals with one T cell receptor beta chain. Germline CDR1 reads SGDLS; CDR2 reads YYNGEE. The V end lost 0 bases, the J end lost 3 bases, and 12 bases lay between the germline ends. The CDR3 contains 15 residues. These data come from a study of blood T cell repertoires in COVID-19. Sequenced by immunoSEQ multiplex PCR; TCRdb stores in-frame clones only, minus some. The repertoire has fewer than 250,000 clones, 84% of them found once; the top ten carry 15% to 20%. Sequencing was done on a sample of peripheral blood. This receptor was identified in a human donor in a cohort sampled during active COVID-19. The chain carries TRBV9 and TRBJ1-2, with a tentative D call TRBD1 (6 bases). CDR3 sequence: CASSVVGYRDYGYTF. Written as DNA, the CDR3 is TGTGCCAGCAGCGTAGTCGGGTACAGGGACTATGGCTACACCTTC. Together with reference TRBV9 and TRBJ1-2, the CDR3 gives the full variable domain: DSGVTQTPKHLITATGQRVTLRCSPRSGDLSVYWYQQSLDQGLQFLIQYYNGEERAKGNILERFSAQQFPDLHSELNLSSLELGDSALYFCASSVVGYRDYGYTFGSGTRLTVV.